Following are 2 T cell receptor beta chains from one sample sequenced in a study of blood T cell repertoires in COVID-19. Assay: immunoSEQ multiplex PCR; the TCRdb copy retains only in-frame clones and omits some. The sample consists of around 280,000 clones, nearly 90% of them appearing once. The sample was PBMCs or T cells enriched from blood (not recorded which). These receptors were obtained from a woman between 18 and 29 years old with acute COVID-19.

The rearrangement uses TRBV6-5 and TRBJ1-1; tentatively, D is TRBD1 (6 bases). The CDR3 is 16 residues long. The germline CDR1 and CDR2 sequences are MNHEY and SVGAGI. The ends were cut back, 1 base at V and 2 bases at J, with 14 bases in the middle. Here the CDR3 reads CASSYLLPGQNTEAFF. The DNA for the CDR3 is TGTGCCAGCAGTTACTTACTACCGGGACAAAACACTGAAGCTTTCTTT.

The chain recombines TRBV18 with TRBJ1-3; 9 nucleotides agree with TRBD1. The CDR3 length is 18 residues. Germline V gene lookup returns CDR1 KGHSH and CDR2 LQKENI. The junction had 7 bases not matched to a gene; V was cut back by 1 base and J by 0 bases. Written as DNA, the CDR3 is TGTGCCAGCTCACCACGGGGACAGGGCACCGTCTCTGGAAACACCATATATTTT. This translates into CASSPRGQGTVSGNTIYF.